This passage covers 18 T cell receptor beta chains from one sample sequenced in a study of identical twins. TCRdb re-analysed the 5' RACE reads in MiXCR, keeping a single row per CDR3 protein. The repertoire holds about 500,000 distinct CDR3 sequences, with around an eighth as singletons. The same specimen was also included in a second study, on yellow fever vaccine responses in identical twins.

Sequencing was done on a sample of CD4+ T cells sorted from blood. The source of these receptors is a young woman in good health.

The chain recombines TRBV28 with TRBJ1-1, with D unresolved. Trimming pared 6 bases from V and 6 bases from J, leaving 11 bases between. Germline assignment: CDR1 MDHEN and CDR2 SYDVKM. The CDR3 consists of 12 residues. CDR3: CASRALVAEAFF. As DNA, the CDR3 is TGTGCCAGCAGGGCCTTAGTTGCTGAAGCTTTCTTT. Complete variable domain (other parts from reference TRBV28 and TRBJ1-1): DVKVTQSSRYLVKRTGEKVFLECVQDMDHENMFWYRQDPGLGLRLIYFSYDVKMKEKGDIPEGYSVSREKKERFSLILESASTNQTSMYLCASRALVAEAFFGQGTRLTVV.

The chain uses TRBV5-6 and TRBJ2-1; TRBD1 might be the D (6 bases). In germline, CDR1 is SGHDT, CDR2 YYEEEE. V shed 7 bases and J shed 7 bases, with 15 bases lying between them. The CDR3 length is 13 residues. The CDR3 region is CASEGVTENEQFF. CDR3 bases: TGTGCCAGCGAGGGGGTTACGGAGAATGAGCAGTTCTTC. Full variable domain (outside the CDR3, taken from reference TRBV5-6 and TRBJ2-1): DAGVTQSPTHLIKTRGQQVTLRCSPKSGHDTVSWYQQALGQGPQFIFQYYEEEERQRGNFPDRFSGHQFPNYSSELNVNALLLGDSALYLCASEGVTENEQFFGPGTRLTVL.

This clonotype was observed at least ten times. The chain couples TRBV3-1 to TRBJ2-3; 9 nucleotides line up with TRBD1. Trimming removed 4 bases from V and 5 bases from J; junction bases left unmatched: 7. The germline V gene has CDR1 LGHDT and CDR2 YNNKEL (reference sequence). This CDR3 has 15 residues. In nucleotides, the CDR3 is TGTGCCAGCAGCCCCCGGGACAGGGTAATAGATACGCAGTATTTT. As protein: CASSPRDRVIDTQYF.

This clonotype came up many times. The chain links TRBV9 to TRBJ1-5; a possible D gene is TRBD1 (6 bases). The CDR3 runs to 15 residues. Germline V gene data show CDR1 as SGDLS and CDR2 as YYNGEE. The V end was cut by 3 bases, the J end by 1 base, with 11 bases between. CDR3 residues: CASSGDDRSNQPQHF. CDR3 nucleotide sequence: TGTGCCAGCAGCGGCGACGACAGGAGCAATCAGCCCCAGCATTTT.

The V gene is TRBV20-1, the J gene TRBJ2-7, with 8 bases aligning to TRBD2. Unmatched junction bases numbered 3, after V lost 0 bases and J lost 2 bases. Germline CDR1 and CDR2: DFQATT and SNEGSKA (reference sequence). The CDR3 is 14 residues long. In DNA form, the CDR3 reads TGCAGTGCTAGAGAGTTCGGGGGGGCCTACGAGCAGTACTTC. This sequence encodes CSAREFGGAYEQYF.

This clonotype was counted only a few times. V and J are TRBV6-2 or TRBV6-3 and TRBJ2-7, with D hard to call. CDR3 length equals 13 residues. Germline CDR1 and CDR2: MNHEY and SVGEGT. Between the trimmed V and J ends, which lost 0 bases and 4 bases, there was a span of 7 bases. The CDR3 here is CASSYSWEYEQYF. The DNA of the CDR3 is TGTGCCAGCAGTTACTCCTGGGAATACGAGCAGTACTTC.

This clonotype was seen at least ten times. V and J are TRBV11-3 and TRBJ2-3; 7 nucleotides agree with TRBD1. Trimming took 3 bases from V and 2 from J; bases not matched to a gene: 5. Germline-derived CDR1 and CDR2 are SGHNT and YENEEA. This CDR3 spans 15 amino acids. The chain's CDR3 is CASSFGQGVTDTQYF. DNA of the CDR3: TGTGCCAGCAGCTTCGGTCAGGGGGTCACAGATACGCAGTATTTT.

As for this clonotype: At one end the junction does not follow the germline gene, possibly because of a read error. The V gene is TRBV5-1, the J gene TRBJ2-2, with D perhaps TRBD1 or TRBD2 (5 bases each). In germline, CDR1 is SGHRS, CDR2 YFSETQ. This CDR3 is built from 15 residues. The CDR3 region has the DNA TGCTCCAGCAGCTTGGCGAAGACAGAGGGCTGCCTGCCCTTTTTT. This codes for CSSSLAKTEGCLPFF.

In its sample, this clonotype was seen a few times. The chain uses TRBV12-3 or TRBV12-4 and TRBJ2-7; D is perhaps TRBD2 (6 bases). The CDR3 is 15 amino acids. Trimming took 6 bases from V and 2 from J, leaving 17 bases between them. CDR3 sequence: CASSSLADGAYEQYF. CDR3 coding DNA: TGTGCCAGCAGCTCCTTAGCGGATGGGGCCTACGAGCAGTACTTC.

The V gene is TRBV28, the J gene TRBJ2-2; D may be TRBD1 (6 bases). This CDR3 region has 15 residues. V was shortened by 7 bases and J by 6 bases, with 18 bases between the two germline ends. Germline-derived CDR1 and CDR2 are MDHEN and SYDVKM. Here the CDR3 reads CASTWQQGYSGELFF. The CDR3 DNA sequence: TGTGCCAGCACTTGGCAGCAGGGGTATTCCGGGGAGCTGTTTTTT.

The chain employs TRBV20-1 and TRBJ2-7, with 11 bases that match TRBD2. Losses at the gene ends were 2 bases for V and 2 bases for J; bases not matched to a gene: 5. The CDR3 runs 15 residues. CDR1 and CDR2 from the germline V gene are DFQATT and SNEGSKA (reference sequence). CDR3 loop: CSARPASGRTYEQYF. CDR3 nucleotides: TGCAGTGCTAGACCCGCTAGCGGGAGGACCTACGAGCAGTACTTC.

This clonotype was observed a few times. The genes are TRBV5-5 and TRBJ2-2; 10 nucleotides match TRBD2. CDR1 is SGHKS, CDR2 YYEKEE, per germline (reference sequence). The CDR3 runs to 16 residues. Trimming cost V 4 bases and J 1 base; bases outside gene matches: 4. In DNA form, the CDR3 reads TGTGCCAGCAGCGCGGGACTAGCGATGAACACCGGGGAGCTGTTTTTT. It specifies CASSAGLAMNTGELFF. The variable domain in full, completed from reference TRBV5-5 and TRBJ2-2, reads DAGVTQSPTHLIKTRGQQVTLRCSPISGHKSVSWYQQVLGQGPQFIFQYYEKEERGRGNFPDRFSARQFPNYSSELNVNALLLGDSALYLCASSAGLAMNTGELFFGEGSRLTVL.

The CDR3, as DNA: TGTGCCACCAGTGATCCCGGACAGAGCCAAGAGACCCAGTACTTC. It encodes CATSDPGQSQETQYF. This rearrangement joins TRBV24-1 to TRBJ2-5; TRBD1 is a possible D gene (6 bases). CDR3 length equals 15 residues. Germline V CDR1 and CDR2: KGHDR, SFDVKD. V lost 3 bases and J 1 base, leaving 11 bases between the germline ends.

This clonotype was found a few times. The chain is built from TRBV7-6 and TRBJ2-1; 11 bases align to TRBD2. The CDR3 length is 15 residues. The V segment lost 2 bases and the J segment 9 bases; nucleotides outside the gene matches: 6. CDR1 is SGHVS, CDR2 FNYEAQ, per germline. The CDR3 sequence is CASSLTTSGGSEQFF. CDR3 nucleotides: TGTGCCAGCAGCTTAACAACTAGCGGGGGTTCTGAGCAGTTCTTC.

This clonotype has just a few counts. The J gene is TRBJ2-3, the V gene TRBV20-1, with 12 bases fitting TRBD2. CDR3 length: 15 amino acids. Unmatched junction bases numbered 9, after V lost 3 bases and J lost 8 bases. Germline V lookup: CDR1 DFQATT, CDR2 SNEGSKA (reference sequence). The CDR3, as DNA: TGCAGTGCTAGTAGTCTAGCGGGAGGGCCCGCTACGCAGTATTTT. Translating it yields CSASSLAGGPATQYF.

This clonotype has at least ten counts. The gene calls are TRBV14 and TRBJ2-1; D remains ambiguous. The CDR3 has 14 residues. Germline-derived CDR1 and CDR2 are SGHDN and FVKESK. V lost 6 bases and J 1 base, leaving 10 bases between the germline ends. CDR3 nucleotide sequence: TGTGCCAGCAGTCGCAAAGGGTCCTACAATGAGCAGTTCTTC. Amino acids: CASSRKGSYNEQFF.

This clonotype has more than one count but fewer than ten. V usage is TRBV12-3 or TRBV12-4 and J usage is TRBJ1-5; tentative D call: TRBD1 (6 bases). The CDR3 spans 12 residues. V was cut by 4 bases and J by 12 bases, with 13 bases left in between. The CDR3 DNA reads as TGTGCCAGCAGTTGGAGGGGGGTAGTCCAGCATTTT. Its protein is CASSWRGVVQHF.

The chain links TRBV20-1 to TRBJ2-2, with a tentative D call TRBD2 (6 bases). Trimming removed 4 bases at V and 0 bases at J, with 12 bases between. This CDR3 is built from 15 residues. CDR1 is DFQATT, CDR2 SNEGSKA, per germline (reference sequence). The CDR3 DNA sequence: TGCAGTGCTAATAGCGGAGGCCCGAACACCGGGGAGCTGTTTTTT. Residues: CSANSGGPNTGELFF.